One and the same sample provided the 9 T cell receptor beta chains below, sequenced in a study of CD8 T cells in cerebrospinal fluid in Alzheimer's disease (dated by TCRdb to about 2020). Receptor libraries were prepared by 10x single-cell sequencing. The data were produced on a NextSeq 550. Each entry corresponds to one CDR3 protein sequence from reads that TCRdb reprocessed, and DNA is not given. The sample's records list over 1,000 distinct CDR3 sequences. Of the sample, approximately 19% is held by the ten largest clones. Sequencing was performed on cerebrospinal fluid. The receptor source for this set is a human donor with Parkinson's disease.

By frequency, this clonotype registers medium-sized. J is TRBJ2-7 and V is TRBV6-5; TCRdb reports TRBD1, a call that lacks DNA to check it against. CDR1 MNHEY and CDR2 SVGAGI come from the germline V gene. The CDR3 length is 15 residues. CDR3 residues: CASSRRGLRTYEQYF.

Measured by frequency, this clonotype is medium-sized. V is TRBV7-6 and J is TRBJ2-6; the TCRdb D gene call, TRBD1, has no DNA to confirm it. This CDR3 has 17 amino acids. Looked up from germline, CDR1 is SGHVS and CDR2 is FNYEAQ. The CDR3 loop is CASSPGDVNSGANVLTF. The variable domain in full, with the rest retrieved from reference TRBV7-6 and TRBJ2-6, is GAGVSQSPRYKVTKRGQDVALRCDPISGHVSLYWYRQALGQGPEFLTYFNYEAQQDKSGLPNDRFSAERPEGSISTLTIQRTEQRDSAMYRCASSPGDVNSGANVLTFGAGSRLTVL.

In terms of frequency, this clonotype is medium-sized (0.01 to 0.1%). The chain couples TRBV4-2 to TRBJ1-2. This CDR3 is 13 amino acids long. In germline, CDR1 is LGHNA, CDR2 YNFKEQ. CDR3 loop: CASSQSGLRGYTF.

Its frequency marks this clonotype as medium-sized. The rearrangement uses TRBV6-6 and TRBJ2-7; TCRdb selects TRBD1, and the lack of DNA leaves this call unchecked. Per germline, CDR1 MNHNY and CDR2 SVGAGI (reference sequence). The CDR3 has 14 amino acids. This chain's CDR3 is CASSYYRETYEQYF.

This clonotype counts as medium-sized by frequency. The chain uses TRBV27 and TRBJ2-5; the TCRdb D gene call, TRBD1, has no DNA to confirm it. The CDR3 contains 13 residues. Germline V gene sequence: CDR1 MNHEY, CDR2 SMNVEV (reference sequence). This CDR3 reads CASSHRPRETQYF.

Its frequency marks this clonotype as medium-sized. The chain employs TRBV7-2 and TRBJ2-3; TCRdb selects TRBD2, and the lack of DNA leaves this call unchecked. Germline-derived CDR1 and CDR2 are SGHTA and FQGNSA. The length of the CDR3 is 15 residues. The CDR3 region is CASSFGLAGVDTQYF.

Its frequency marks this clonotype as medium-sized (0.01 to 0.1%). This chain connects TRBV9 to TRBJ1-3; the TCRdb D gene call, TRBD1, has no DNA to confirm it. Germline V lookup: CDR1 SGDLS, CDR2 YYNGEE. There are 16 residues in the CDR3. This CDR3 reads CASSVGGTGSGNTIYF.

V and J are TRBV28 and TRBJ2-7; TCRdb reports TRBD1, a call that lacks DNA to check it against. The germline V gene encodes CDR1 MDHEN and CDR2 SYDVKM. This CDR3 comprises 15 residues. Here the CDR3 reads CASSLVHRPSYEQYF.

This clonotype is medium-sized (0.01 to 0.1%) by frequency. The chain recombines TRBV6-1 with TRBJ2-1; the TRBD2 assignment by TCRdb is unverifiable without DNA. The CDR3 covers 17 residues. From germline, CDR1 is MNHNS and CDR2 SASEGT. The CDR3 here is CASSEGVAGRSYNEQFF.